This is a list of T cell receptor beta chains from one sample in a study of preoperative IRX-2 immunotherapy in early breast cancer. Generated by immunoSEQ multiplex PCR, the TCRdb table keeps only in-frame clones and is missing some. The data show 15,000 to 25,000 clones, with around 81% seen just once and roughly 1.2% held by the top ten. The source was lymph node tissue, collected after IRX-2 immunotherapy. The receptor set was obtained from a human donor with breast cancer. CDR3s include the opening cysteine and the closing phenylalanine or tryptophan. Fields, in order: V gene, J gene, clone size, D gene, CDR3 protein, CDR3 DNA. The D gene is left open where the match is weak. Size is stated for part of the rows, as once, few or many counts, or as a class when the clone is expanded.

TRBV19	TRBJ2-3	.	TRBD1	CASSTQGSSTDTQYF	TGTGCCAGTAGTACACAGGGGAGTAGCACAGATACGCAGTATTTT
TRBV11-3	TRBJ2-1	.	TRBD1	CASSSRLIRQGVYNEQFF	TGTGCCAGCAGCTCCCGCCTGATAAGACAGGGGGTGTACAATGAGCAGTTCTTC
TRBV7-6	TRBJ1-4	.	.	CASSLDRATNEKLFF	TGTGCCAGCAGCTTGGACAGAGCAACTAATGAAAAACTGTTTTTT
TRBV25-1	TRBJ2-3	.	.	CASSGLTGDTQYF	TGTGCCAGCAGTGGCCTGACGGGGGATACGCAGTATTTT
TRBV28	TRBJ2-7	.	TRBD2	CASSRSGSPVEQYF	TGTGCCAGCAGTCGCAGCGGGAGTCCCGTCGAGCAGTACTTC
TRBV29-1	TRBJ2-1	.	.	CSVPLPASYNEQFF	TGCAGCGTCCCCCTCCCGGCCTCCTACAATGAGCAGTTCTTC
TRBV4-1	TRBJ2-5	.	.	CASSPSGGNQETQYF	TGCGCCAGCAGCCCGAGTGGGGGGAACCAAGAGACCCAGTACTTC
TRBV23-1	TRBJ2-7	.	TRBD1	CASYRRDRPREQYF	TGCGCCAGCTATCGGAGGGACAGGCCCCGGGAGCAGTACTTC
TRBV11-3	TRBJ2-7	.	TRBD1	CASRNLGTGDLAEQYF	TGTGCCAGCAGAAACCTTGGGACAGGGGACTTGGCCGAGCAGTACTTC
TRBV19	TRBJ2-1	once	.	CASVVGGGSEQFF	TGTGCCAGTGTGGTCGGAGGCGGGTCTGAGCAGTTCTTC
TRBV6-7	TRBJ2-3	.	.	CASSSTMRGSSADTQYF	TGTGCCAGCAGTTCCACCATGAGGGGATCCTCCGCAGATACGCAGTATTTT
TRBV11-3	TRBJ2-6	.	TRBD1	CASSRQGAGANVLTF	TGTGCCAGCAGCAGACAGGGGGCTGGGGCCAACGTCCTGACTTTC
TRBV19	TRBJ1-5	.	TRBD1	CASRQGARSQPQHF	TGTGCCAGTCGACAGGGGGCGCGGAGTCAGCCCCAGCATTTT
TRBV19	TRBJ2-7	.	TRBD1	CASSTLGQGQSEQYF	TGTGCCAGTAGTACCCTCGGACAGGGTCAAAGCGAGCAGTACTTC
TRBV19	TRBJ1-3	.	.	CANYQGQQSGNTIYF	TGTGCCAACTACCAGGGTCAACAATCTGGAAACACCATATATTTT
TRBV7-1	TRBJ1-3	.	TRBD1	CASSLDGQGTIYF	TGTGCCAGCAGCTTAGACGGACAGGGGACCATATATTTT
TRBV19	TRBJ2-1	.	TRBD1	CASSISGTGGYNEQFF	TGTGCCAGTAGTATCTCCGGGACAGGGGGCTACAATGAGCAGTTCTTC
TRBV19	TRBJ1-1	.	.	CASSFGREGEAFF	TGTGCCAGTAGTTTTGGTAGGGAGGGTGAAGCTTTCTTT
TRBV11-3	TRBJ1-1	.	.	CASSLGQLGQLVNTEAFF	TGTGCCAGCAGCTTAGGGCAGTTGGGGCAGCTTGTTAACACTGAAGCTTTCTTT
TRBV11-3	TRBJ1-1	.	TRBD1	CASSPGGTGADTEAFF	TGTGCCAGCAGCCCAGGAGGGACAGGGGCCGACACTGAAGCTTTCTTT
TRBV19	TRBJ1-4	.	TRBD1	CASRGQGAWEKLFF	TGTGCCAGTAGGGGACAGGGGGCATGGGAAAAACTGTTTTTT
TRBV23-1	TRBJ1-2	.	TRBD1	CASSQEGQGAGYGYTF	TGCGCCAGCAGCCAAGAAGGACAGGGGGCTGGCTATGGCTACACCTTC
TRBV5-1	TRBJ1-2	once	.	CASSPDGRSYGYTF	TGCGCCAGCAGCCCGGACGGGAGATCCTATGGCTACACCTTC
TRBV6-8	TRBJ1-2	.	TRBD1	CASRTTGNLYGYTF	TGTGCCAGCAGGACGACAGGGAACCTCTATGGCTACACCTTC
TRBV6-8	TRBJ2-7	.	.	CASSYSQGRSYEQYF	TGTGCCAGCAGTTACTCGCAGGGGAGGTCCTACGAGCAGTACTTC
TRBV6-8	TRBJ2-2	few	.	CASSYSQTNTGELFF	TGTGCCAGCAGTTACTCCCAGACGAACACCGGGGAGCTGTTTTTT
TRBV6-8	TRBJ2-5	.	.	CAISGQQETQYF	TGTGCCATCAGTGGGCAGCAAGAGACCCAGTACTTC
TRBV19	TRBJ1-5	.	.	CASSIDHSPYSNQPQHF	TGTGCCAGTAGTATAGACCACAGTCCATATAGCAATCAGCCCCAGCATTTT
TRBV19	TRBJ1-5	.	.	CASNRAGQNQPQHF	TGTGCCAGTAACAGGGCAGGGCAAAATCAGCCCCAGCATTTT
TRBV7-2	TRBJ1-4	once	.	CATGRSPNEKLFF	TGTGCCACCGGACGGAGTCCGAATGAAAAACTGTTTTTT
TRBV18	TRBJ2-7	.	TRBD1	CASSPPSTTGATYEQYF	TGTGCCAGCTCACCACCGAGTACTACAGGGGCTACCTACGAGCAGTACTTC
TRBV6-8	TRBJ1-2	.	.	CASSDAVDGAYGYTF	TGTGCCAGCAGCGACGCGGTGGACGGTGCTTATGGCTACACCTTC
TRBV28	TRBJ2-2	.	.	CASSLLLLGAGELFF	TGTGCCAGCAGCCTTCTCTTACTGGGGGCCGGGGAGCTGTTTTTT
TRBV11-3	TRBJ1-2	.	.	CASGTWGAGYGYTF	TGTGCCAGCGGAACGTGGGGGGCCGGCTATGGCTACACCTTC
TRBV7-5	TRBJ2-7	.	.	CASSRTRQVIPYEQYF	TGTGCCAGCAGCCGGACTCGACAAGTCATCCCCTACGAGCAGTACTTC
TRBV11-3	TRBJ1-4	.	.	CASSLGPGSGSNEKLFF	TGTGCCAGCAGCTTAGGTCCAGGGTCGGGTTCTAATGAAAAACTGTTTTTT